The 5 T cell receptor beta chains in this list originate from one sample, sequenced in a study of Graves' ophthalmopathy and Graves' hyperthyroidism. Amplification targeted the TCR beta CDR3 regions, with RNA transcripts as the source material. An initial RT-PCR round employing HTBI primers preceded a second-round multiplex PCR. One entry per CDR3 protein results from TCRdb running MiXCR on the multiplex PCR reads. The table lists a few hundred thousand distinct CDR3 sequences, about 35% of them singletons, with about 4% in the top ten. The sample comprised peripheral blood or thyroid tissue (not recorded which). Receptors originate from an adult man with Graves' hyperthyroidism.

This clonotype came up many times. The rearrangement joins TRBV10-3 to TRBJ1-1; D remains unclear. CDR1 ENHRY and CDR2 SYGVKD come from the germline V gene. Trimming shortened V by 4 bases and J by 2 bases, and 17 bases separated the two germline ends. The CDR3 is 16 amino acids. CDR3 nucleotides: TGTGCCATCAGTGTACGAGTCGCTGGCGGAAACACTGAAGCTTTCTTT. It yields the protein CAISVRVAGGNTEAFF.

The chain combines TRBV29-1 with TRBJ2-2, with 10 positions matching TRBD2. V dropped 4 bases and J dropped 6; count of bases not matched to a gene: 11. This CDR3 is built from 16 residues. The V gene's germline CDR1 is SQVTM and CDR2 ANQGSEA. CDR3 DNA: TGCAGCGTTGGTCCTTCTAGCGGGAGAGGTGCCGGGGAGCTGTTTTTT. Translating gives CSVGPSSGRGAGELFF.

The chain has TRBV28 and TRBJ2-5, with 7 bases identical to TRBD2. The CDR3 extends over 16 amino acids. The V and J ends lost 2 bases and 4 bases, in that order; junction bases with no gene match: 10. Germline CDR1 reads MDHEN; CDR2 reads SYDVKM. CDR3 coding DNA: TGTGCCAGCAGTTTACTCGAGCGGGATGAAAGAGAGACCCAGTACTTC. Translation gives CASSLLERDERETQYF. The full variable domain, rest sourced from reference TRBV28 and TRBJ2-5, is DVKVTQSSRYLVKRTGEKVFLECVQDMDHENMFWYRQDPGLGLRLIYFSYDVKMKEKGDIPEGYSVSREKKERFSLILESASTNQTSMYLCASSLLERDERETQYFGPGTRLLVL.

The genes are TRBV7-6 and TRBJ2-7; the match to TRBD1 covers 9 bases. The V gene's germline CDR1 is SGHVS and CDR2 FNYEAQ. The CDR3 spans 12 residues. CDR3 amino acids: CAALGQGYEQYF. The CDR3 coding sequence is TGTGCTGCGCTGGGACAGGGCTACGAGCAGTACTTC.

This clonotype was recorded many times. The rearrangement uses TRBV4-2 and TRBJ2-7; 7 bases match TRBD1. Germline assignment: CDR1 LGHNA and CDR2 YNFKEQ. There are 14 residues in the CDR3. Trimming took 3 bases from V and 3 from J; bases not matched to a gene: 5. CDR3 in DNA: TGTGCCAGCAGCCAGACAGGGTCGGTCTACGAGCAGTACTTC. Translation gives CASSQTGSVYEQYF.